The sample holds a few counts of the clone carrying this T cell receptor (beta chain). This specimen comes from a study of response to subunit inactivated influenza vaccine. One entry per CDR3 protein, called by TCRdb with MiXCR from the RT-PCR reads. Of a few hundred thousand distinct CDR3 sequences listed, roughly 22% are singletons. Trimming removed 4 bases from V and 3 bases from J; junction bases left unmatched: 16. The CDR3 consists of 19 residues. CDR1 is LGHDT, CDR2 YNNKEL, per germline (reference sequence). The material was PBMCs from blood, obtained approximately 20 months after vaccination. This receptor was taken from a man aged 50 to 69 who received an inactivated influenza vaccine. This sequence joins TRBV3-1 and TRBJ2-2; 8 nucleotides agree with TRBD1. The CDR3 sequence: CASSPPYWDRRRHTGELFF. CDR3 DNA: TGTGCCAGCAGCCCCCCTTACTGGGACAGGAGACGCCACACCGGGGAGCTGTTTTTT.